The source of this T cell receptor beta chain is a study of T cells expressing NK-cell markers. Overall study context: Eight donors were sequenced, seven testing HCMV-seropositive and one testing seronegative.

Germline assignment: CDR1 MNHNS and CDR2 SASEGT. The CDR3 runs to 14 residues. From the 5' RACE reads, TCRdb lists one entry per CDR3 protein and no DNA. The sample holds roughly 180,000 distinct CDR3 sequences. This receptor was identified in a woman between 18 and 75 years old in good health. Sequencing was performed on blood T cells: a sorted CD56 or NKG2C T cell subset, CD4+ or CD8+ T cells, or bulk PBMC T cells (not recorded which). The gene calls are TRBV6-1 and TRBJ1-2; TCRdb's D gene call, TRBD1, goes unchecked for lack of DNA. The CDR3 sequence is CASSTGGAAYGYTF.